The clone carrying this TCR beta chain was seen only a few times. No antigen is known for it. Each CDR3 protein gets one entry after TCRdb re-called the 5' RACE reads with MiXCR. The repertoire holds almost 350,000 distinct CDR3 sequences, with 20% as singletons. The source of the sample is a study of T-cell memory formation after mild COVID-19. General observations from the study: The main location of contracting CD4+ clones was CM and EM, and that of contracting CD8+ clones was EMRA.

V lost 0 bases, J lost 2 bases, and 8 bases lay in between. Germline V CDR1 and CDR2: LNHNV, YYDKDF (reference sequence). The CDR3 contains 15 residues. The chain links TRBV15 to TRBJ1-3; D not certain. The clonotype comes from a man in his late teens or twenties who had mild COVID-19 (a few samples of this study predate the infection). Cell type and time point are not known. Sequencing used PBMCs or a T cell subset sorted from them (not recorded which). As DNA, the CDR3 is TGTGCCACCAGCAGAGAGGGTGGGACTGGAAACACCATATATTTT. As protein: CATSREGGTGNTIYF.